This T cell receptor beta chain was profiled in a study of blood T cell repertoires in COVID-19. Study summary: The United States, Italy and Spain supplied acute and convalescent COVID-19 samples. Sources were T cells, B-cell-depleted T cells, or PBMCs; the material itself was cDNA or gDNA.

The CDR3 length is 15 residues. The germline V gene has CDR1 ENHRY and CDR2 SYGVKD. V was trimmed by 0 bases and J by 5 bases, leaving 14 bases between them. In the original workflow: Counts of nucleated cells, estimated from reference gene primer amplification, were obtained. Repertoires were generated with immunoSEQ multiplex PCR, while TCRdb's copy carries only in-frame clones and drops some. That table furnishes V, J and clone size, whereas the DNA furnished D and trimming. The table shows about 200,000 clones, with around 78% occurring only once. This TCR was sampled from a woman aged 80 or over with active or convalescent COVID-19. This sequence joins TRBV10-3 and TRBJ2-7; D may be TRBD1 (6 bases). Material: peripheral blood. The CDR3 sequence is CAISESQQGSDEQYF. For the CDR3, the DNA is TGTGCCATCAGTGAGTCGCAACAGGGAAGTGACGAGCAGTACTTC.